These 25 T cell receptor beta chains share one sample of origin, sequenced in a study of blood T cell repertoires in COVID-19. This table comes from immunoSEQ multiplex PCR, and its TCRdb copy is limited to in-frame clones, with some not included. The sample lists 200,000 to 300,000 clones; 85% to 90% were seen once. The sample was peripheral blood. The receptors here all came from a woman between 40 and 50 years old with acute or convalescent COVID-19.

This sequence joins TRBV2 and TRBJ2-5; 7 positions agree with TRBD1. CDR1 is SNHLY, CDR2 FYNNEI, per germline. This CDR3 region has 14 residues. J lost 2 bases, V lost 5 bases, and 5 bases had no gene match. The CDR3 nucleotides read TGTGCCAGCAGTAGACAGGGTTCTCAAGAGACCCAGTACTTC. This codes for CASSRQGSQETQYF.

The chain recombines TRBV3-1 (or the pseudogene TRBV3-2) with TRBJ2-5; 7 nucleotides line up with TRBD1. The CDR3 loop spans 14 amino acids. Germline CDR1 reads LGHDT; CDR2 reads YNNKEL (reference sequence). Trimming at V came to 0 bases and at J to 3 bases, leaving 1 base not matched to a gene. The CDR3: CASSQEGGEETQYF. Written as DNA, the CDR3 is TGTGCCAGCAGCCAAGAAGGGGGCGAAGAGACCCAGTACTTC.

The genes are TRBV9 and TRBJ1-6; perhaps TRBD1 as D (5 bases). Germline V gene data show CDR1 as SGDLS and CDR2 as YYNGEE. V lost 3 bases, J lost 5 bases, and 18 bases lay in between. CDR3 size: 17 residues. This CDR3 reads CASSDLGEGSHNSPLHF. The CDR3 region has the DNA TGTGCCAGCAGCGATCTAGGGGAGGGGTCCCATAATTCACCCCTCCACTTT.

This clone was observed a single time. This chain uses TRBV5-1 with TRBJ1-4; TRBD1 might be the D (5 bases). The V end was cut by 6 bases, the J end by 0 bases, with 12 bases between. This CDR3 comprises 15 residues. Germline-derived CDR1 and CDR2 are SGHRS and YFSETQ. DNA for the CDR3: TGCGCCAGCAAACGACAGCCCACAACTAATGAAAAACTGTTTTTT. This encodes CASKRQPTTNEKLFF.

A few counts support this clone. The genes are TRBV11-2 and TRBJ1-2; TRBD1 is a possible D gene (6 bases). This CDR3 has 14 residues. Per the germline V gene, CDR1 is SGHAT and CDR2 is FQNNGV. V was pared by 4 bases and J by 5 bases, with 14 bases between. The CDR3 here is CASSSTTGSYGYTF. DNA of the CDR3: TGTGCCAGCAGCTCGACGACAGGATCGTATGGCTACACCTTC.

V is TRBV3-1 (or the pseudogene TRBV3-2) and J is TRBJ1-2; D ambiguous. Germline V CDR1 and CDR2: LGHDT, YNNKEL (reference sequence). Trimming cost V 1 base and J 2 bases, with 8 bases left between them. The CDR3 contains 14 residues. CDR3 residues: CASSQVKQNYGYTF. The CDR3 nucleotides are TGTGCCAGCAGCCAAGTAAAACAGAACTATGGCTACACCTTC.

This clone appeared a single time. The chain recombines TRBV19 with TRBJ2-1; 7 nucleotides agree with TRBD1. V dropped 1 base and J dropped 8; count of bases not matched to a gene: 2. This CDR3 region has 13 residues. Germline CDR1 and CDR2: LNHDA and SQIVND (reference sequence). The CDR3 spells CASSIGQGYEQFF. The CDR3 bases are TGTGCCAGTAGTATAGGACAGGGTTATGAGCAGTTCTTC.

This chain links TRBV28 with TRBJ1-6, with D hard to call. Germline V CDR1 and CDR2: MDHEN, SYDVKM. V was trimmed by 4 bases and J by 0 bases, leaving 16 bases between them. The CDR3 has 18 amino acids. This CDR3 reads CASSSRAALSSYNSPLHF. In nucleotides, the CDR3 is TGTGCCAGCAGTTCGAGGGCAGCCCTGAGCTCCTATAATTCACCCCTCCACTTT.

V gene TRBV14 combines with J gene TRBJ2-5; 10 nucleotides agree with TRBD1. J gave up 7 bases and V 5 bases, and 10 bases lay outside the gene matches. CDR1 is SGHDN and CDR2 is FVKESK in the germline V gene. The CDR3 runs 15 residues. CDR3 residues: CASSAPGTGVGTQYF. Written as DNA, the CDR3 is TGTGCCAGCAGCGCTCCCGGGACAGGGGTAGGGACCCAGTACTTC.

The CDR3 is CASSYGGGTGELFF. CDR3 DNA: TGTGCCAGCAGTTACGGGGGAGGGACCGGGGAGCTGTTTTTT. This sequence joins TRBV6-5 and TRBJ2-2, with 7 bases fitting TRBD2. Germline values: CDR1 MNHEY, CDR2 SVGAGI. This CDR3 has 14 amino acids. With V trimmed by 2 bases and J by 5 bases, 2 bases remained unmatched.

This clone appeared a few times. This CDR3 is also generated by other DNA sequences in the sample. The genes are TRBV2 and TRBJ2-5; D gene ambiguous. V was trimmed by 5 bases and J by 4 bases, leaving 2 bases between them. Germline-derived CDR1 and CDR2 are SNHLY and FYNNEI. The CDR3 contains 10 residues. This CDR3 reads CASSRETQYF. The DNA for the CDR3 is TGTGCCAGCAGTCGAGAGACCCAGTACTTC.

The chain uses TRBV2 and TRBJ1-1; D not resolved. CDR1 and CDR2 (germline): SNHLY, FYNNEI. The CDR3 length is 16 residues. V was clipped by 5 bases and J by 0 bases, with 16 bases between them. CDR3 nucleotide sequence: TGTGCCAGCAGTACTCCTCCGGGGTGGGTGAACACTGAAGCTTTCTTT. Its protein is CASSTPPGWVNTEAFF.

The chain joins TRBV6-4 to TRBJ2-2, with 8 nucleotides matching TRBD1. With V trimmed by 4 bases and J by 8 bases, 6 bases remained unmatched. Germline V lookup: CDR1 MRHNA, CDR2 SNTAGT. This CDR3 comprises 14 residues. The CDR3 sequence: CASSGDRSAGELFF. The CDR3 nucleotides read TGTGCCAGCAGTGGGGACAGGAGCGCAGGGGAGCTGTTTTTT.

The rearrangement links TRBV15 to TRBJ1-5; 8 bases line up with TRBD1. V shed 5 bases and J 6 bases; nucleotides not matched to a gene: 6. The germline gives CDR1 LNHNV, CDR2 YYDKDF (reference sequence). The CDR3 is 14 residues long. The CDR3 DNA reads TGTGCCACCAGCCCAAGGACAGGGAGTCAGCCCCAGCATTTT. This translates into CATSPRTGSQPQHF.

The chain is built from TRBV29-1 and TRBJ1-1; 9 nucleotides align to TRBD1. The CDR3 runs to 16 residues. Trimming cost V 7 bases and J 1 base; bases outside gene matches: 13. Per the germline V gene, CDR1 is SQVTM and CDR2 is ANQGSEA. The CDR3 spells CSADPQGALQNTEAFF. CDR3 sequence (DNA): TGCAGCGCTGACCCACAGGGGGCTCTTCAGAACACTGAAGCTTTCTTT.

The genes are TRBV2 and TRBJ2-1; D perhaps matches TRBD1 (6 bases). The CDR3 sequence is 15 residues long. Germline V gene lookup returns CDR1 SNHLY and CDR2 FYNNEI. V was cut by 3 bases and J by 0 bases, with 9 bases left in between. This chain's CDR3 is CASSEDSSSYNEQFF. DNA of the CDR3: TGTGCCAGCAGTGAGGACAGTAGCTCCTACAATGAGCAGTTCTTC.

V gene TRBV11-2 combines with J gene TRBJ2-1; 8 positions agree with TRBD1. The trim removed 7 bases at V and 5 bases at J, leaving 16 bases unmatched. This CDR3 has 17 amino acids. Germline V gene lookup returns CDR1 SGHAT and CDR2 FQNNGV. The CDR3 sequence: CASTLGLGQGQDNEQFF. CDR3 bases: TGTGCCAGCACCCTCGGCCTCGGACAGGGCCAGGACAATGAGCAGTTCTTC.

The genes are TRBV29-1 and TRBJ1-1, with TRBD1 as a possible D gene (5 bases). The CDR3 is 12 amino acids. V was clipped by 2 bases and J by 5 bases, with 9 bases between them. Per germline, CDR1 SQVTM and CDR2 ANQGSEA. The CDR3 is CSVEWGETEAFF. The CDR3 DNA reads TGCAGCGTTGAATGGGGGGAGACTGAAGCTTTCTTT.

A few counts support this clone. The chain employs TRBV11-2 and TRBJ1-5; D is possibly TRBD1 (6 bases). Germline CDR1 and CDR2: SGHAT and FQNNGV. The V end lost 1 base, the J end lost 5 bases, and 24 bases lay between the germline ends. This CDR3 spans 19 amino acids. For the CDR3, the DNA is TGTGCCAGCAGCTTAGGCAGGGGTTATGGGGCCAGTGGGGATCAGCCCCAGCATTTT. Its protein product is CASSLGRGYGASGDQPQHF.

The V call is TRBV6-1, the J call TRBJ1-2; D is ambiguous. V was shortened by 2 bases and J by 2 bases, with 9 bases between the two germline ends. From germline, CDR1 is MNHNS and CDR2 SASEGT. The CDR3 is 14 residues long. This CDR3 is CASSEQPGNYGYTF. The CDR3 DNA is TGTGCCAGCAGTGAACAGCCGGGAAACTATGGCTACACCTTC.

The rearrangement uses TRBV10-3 and TRBJ2-5; 7 nucleotides agree with TRBD1. Per the germline V gene, CDR1 is ENHRY and CDR2 is SYGVKD. The CDR3 totals 15 residues. Trimming took 6 bases from V and 2 from J; bases not matched to a gene: 9. The CDR3 here is CAIRVDREGQETQYF. Here the CDR3 DNA reads TGTGCCATCAGGGTAGACAGGGAAGGACAAGAGACCCAGTACTTC.

The V and J genes are TRBV9 and TRBJ2-5, with D possibly being TRBD2 (6 bases). The CDR3 is 14 amino acids. Germline loops: CDR1 SGDLS, CDR2 YYNGEE. The V and J ends lost 1 base and 5 bases respectively, with 12 bases between them. CDR3 nucleotides: TGTGCCAGCAGCGTATTAGGGAGCGGGGAGACCCAGTACTTC. Translated: CASSVLGSGETQYF.

The chain combines TRBV2 with TRBJ1-2; D possibly corresponds to TRBD1 (6 bases). Trimming left V 8 bases short and J 4 bases short, with 17 bases between. The CDR3 covers 14 residues. CDR1 is SNHLY and CDR2 is FYNNEI in the germline V gene. Here the CDR3 DNA reads TGTGCCAGCTTACGGGAAGGGGGAGCCTATGGCTACACCTTC. It specifies CASLREGGAYGYTF.

The V gene is TRBV15, the J gene TRBJ1-2; D remains unclear. The CDR3 spans 14 residues. V was cut by 0 bases and J by 4 bases, with 9 bases left in between. Germline-derived CDR1 and CDR2 are LNHNV and YYDKDF (reference sequence). The CDR3 sequence: CATSRDSGVYGYTF. Here the CDR3 DNA reads TGTGCCACCAGCAGAGATTCAGGTGTCTATGGCTACACCTTC.

Only a few counts were recorded for this clone. This same CDR3 is encoded by further DNA sequences in the sample. The chain uses TRBV7-8 and TRBJ1-1, with D perhaps matching TRBD1 (5 bases). V was trimmed by 1 base and J by 1 base, leaving 7 bases between them. Germline CDR1 is SGHVS and CDR2 is FQNEAQ. The length of the CDR3 is 14 residues. CDR3 amino acids: CASSLVQGNTEAFF. The CDR3 nucleotides are TGTGCCAGCAGCTTAGTCCAGGGGAACACTGAAGCTTTCTTT.